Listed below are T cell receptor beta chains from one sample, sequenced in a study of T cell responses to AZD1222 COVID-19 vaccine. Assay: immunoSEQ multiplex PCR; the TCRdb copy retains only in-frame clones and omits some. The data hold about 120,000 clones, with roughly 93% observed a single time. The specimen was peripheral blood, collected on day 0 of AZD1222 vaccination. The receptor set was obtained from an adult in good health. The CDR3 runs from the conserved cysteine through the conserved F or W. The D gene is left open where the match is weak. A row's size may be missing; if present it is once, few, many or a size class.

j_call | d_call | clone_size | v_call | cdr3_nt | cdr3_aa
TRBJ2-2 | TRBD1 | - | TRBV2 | TGTGCCAGCAGTACCCGGGACAGGGTCACCGGGGAGCTGTTTTTT | CASSTRDRVTGELFF
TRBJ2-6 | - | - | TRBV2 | TGTGCCAGCAGTGACGTCAGCTCTGGGGCCAACGTCCTGACTTTC | CASSDVSSGANVLTF
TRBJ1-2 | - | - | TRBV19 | TGTGCCAGCCAGAGGGGGGGACCTAACTATGGCTACACCTTC | CASQRGGPNYGYTF
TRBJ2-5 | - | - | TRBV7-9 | TGTGCCAGCAGCTTAACAGGGATGGAGACCCAGTACTTC | CASSLTGMETQYF
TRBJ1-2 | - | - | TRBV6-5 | TGTGCCAGCGAATCAGACGGTTACTATGGCTACACCTTC | CASESDGYYGYTF
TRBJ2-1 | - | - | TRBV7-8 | TGTGCCAGCAGCCTACATAATGAGCAGTTCTTC | CASSLHNEQFF
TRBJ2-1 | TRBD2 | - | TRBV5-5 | TGTGCCAGCAGCTTGGGCGGGGGGCCCTACAATGAGCAGTTCTTC | CASSLGGGPYNEQFF
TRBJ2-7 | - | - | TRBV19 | TGTGCCAGTAGTATAGATCATCGGGGGCAGAGGAACGAGCAGTACTTC | CASSIDHRGQRNEQYF
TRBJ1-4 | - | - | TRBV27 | TGTGCCAGCCGGTCTCGGGGGCAGAGTGAAAAACTGTTTTTT | CASRSRGQSEKLFF
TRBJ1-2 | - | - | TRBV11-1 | TGTGCCAGCAGCTTGCGGGGGAACTATGGCTACACCTTC | CASSLRGNYGYTF
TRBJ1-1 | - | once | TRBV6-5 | TGTGCCAGCAGTCAGGGACACCCGAACACTGAAGCTTTCTTT | CASSQGHPNTEAFF
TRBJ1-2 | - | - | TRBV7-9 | TGTGCCAGCAGCTTAGACTTGGGTAACTATGGCTACACCTTC | CASSLDLGNYGYTF
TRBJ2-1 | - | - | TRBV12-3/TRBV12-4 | TGTGCCAGCAGGCTGACAGGCAATGAGCAGTTCTTC | CASRLTGNEQFF
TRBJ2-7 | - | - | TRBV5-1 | TGCGCCAGCAGCTTGAGGGCTCATACACGGGAGCAGTACTTC | CASSLRAHTREQYF
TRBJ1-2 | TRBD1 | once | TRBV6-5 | TGTGCCAGCAGTTACCGGGACAGCTACTCTAACTATGGCTACACCTTC | CASSYRDSYSNYGYTF
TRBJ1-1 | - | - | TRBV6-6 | TGTGCCAGCACGGAGCAGGCGAACACTGAAGCTTTCTTT | CASTEQANTEAFF
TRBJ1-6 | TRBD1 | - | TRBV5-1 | TGCGCCAGCAGCTTCCAGGGGGCGGATTCACCCCTCCACTTT | CASSFQGADSPLHF
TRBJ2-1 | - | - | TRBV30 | TGTGCCTGGAGTGCGGGGGACCGTGAGCAGTTCTTC | CAWSAGDREQFF
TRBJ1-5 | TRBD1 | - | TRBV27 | TGTGCCAGCAGTTCAACGGACAGGGGGCTTCAGCCCCAGCATTTT | CASSSTDRGLQPQHF
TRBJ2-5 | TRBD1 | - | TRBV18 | TGTGCCAGCTCGCCACCGACAGGGCTAGAGACCCAGTACTTC | CASSPPTGLETQYF
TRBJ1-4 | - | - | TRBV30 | TGTGCCTCCTGGATCGGGGAAAAACTGTTTTTT | CASWIGEKLFF
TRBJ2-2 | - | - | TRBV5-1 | TGCGCCAGCAGCCATCAAGGACGGACCAACACCGGGGAGCTGTTTTTT | CASSHQGRTNTGELFF
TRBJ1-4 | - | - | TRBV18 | TGTGCCAGCTCACCCATGAGATGGGGGGAAAAACTGTTTTTT | CASSPMRWGEKLFF
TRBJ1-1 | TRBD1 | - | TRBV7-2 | TGTGCCAGCAGCTACGGGACAGGGTTGACTGAAGCTTTCTTT | CASSYGTGLTEAFF
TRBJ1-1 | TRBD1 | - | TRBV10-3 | TGTGCCATCAGTGACTTCCTCGCTTTTTTGACAGGGAGGAAGAACACTGAAGCTTTCTTT | CAISDFLAFLTGRKNTEAFF
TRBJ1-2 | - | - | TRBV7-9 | TGTGCCAGCAGCTTAGGGAGGGGACTGGGAGACCATAACTATGGCTACACCTTC | CASSLGRGLGDHNYGYTF
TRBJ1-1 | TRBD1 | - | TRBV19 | TGTGCCAGTAGTATCGGCGGACAGGGGGCTGAAGCTTTCTTT | CASSIGGQGAEAFF
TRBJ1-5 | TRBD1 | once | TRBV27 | TGTGCCAGCAGCCGTACAGGGGCTGGCAATCAGCCCCAGCATTTT | CASSRTGAGNQPQHF
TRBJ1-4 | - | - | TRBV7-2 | TGTGCCAGCAGTAACGGGATTACCAGTAATGAAAAACTGTTTTTT | CASSNGITSNEKLFF
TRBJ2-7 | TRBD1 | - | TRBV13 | TGTGCCAGCAGCTTAGTGGGAAACAGGGGGATCCTGAGCTCCTACGAGCAGTACTTC | CASSLVGNRGILSSYEQYF
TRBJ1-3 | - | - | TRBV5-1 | TGCGCCAGCAGCTTAGGGGGGGAATCAAGAAACACCATATATTTT | CASSLGGESRNTIYF
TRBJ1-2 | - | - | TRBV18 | TGTGCCAGCTCACCCCTTGGGGGGATAGCTAACTATGGCTACACCTTC | CASSPLGGIANYGYTF
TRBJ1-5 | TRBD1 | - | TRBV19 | TGTGCCAGTAGTATAGGTCGGGGACAGGGTAAATCCCGTAGCAATCAGCCCCAGCATTTT | CASSIGRGQGKSRSNQPQHF
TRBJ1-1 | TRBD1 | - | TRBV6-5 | TGTGCCAGCGGCCCGATGGCAGGGGGTAAAGCTTTCTTT | CASGPMAGGKAFF
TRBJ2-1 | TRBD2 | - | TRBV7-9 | TGTGCCAGCAGCTTACCACCCGGGACTAGTCGGAATGAGCAGTTCTTC | CASSLPPGTSRNEQFF
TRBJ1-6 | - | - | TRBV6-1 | TGTGCCAGCAGTGAAAGAGGTGTAAGCTCCTATAATTCACCCCTCCACTTT | CASSERGVSSYNSPLHF
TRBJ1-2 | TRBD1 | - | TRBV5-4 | TGTGCCAGCAGCCGGACAGGAGGCTATGGCTACACCTTC | CASSRTGGYGYTF
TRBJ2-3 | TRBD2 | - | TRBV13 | TGTGCCAGCAGCCACTGGACTAGCGGTCTAACAGATACGCAGTATTTT | CASSHWTSGLTDTQYF
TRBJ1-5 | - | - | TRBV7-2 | TGTGCCAGCAGCCCCTTCAGCAATCAGCCCCAGCATTTT | CASSPFSNQPQHF
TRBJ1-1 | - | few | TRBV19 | TGTCGAACTTCTTCGTCCGACGGGAACACTGAAGCTTTCTTT | CRTSSSDGNTEAFF
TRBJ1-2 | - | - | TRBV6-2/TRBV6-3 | TGTGCCAGCAGTAACCAGTATGGCTACACCTTC | CASSNQYGYTF
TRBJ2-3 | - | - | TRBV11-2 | TGTGCCAGCAGCTTAGGTGGCACAGATACGCAGTATTTT | CASSLGGTDTQYF
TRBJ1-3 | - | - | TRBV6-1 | TGTGCCAGCAGTGAGGGAGTGGGAACCTCTGGAAACACCATATATTTT | CASSEGVGTSGNTIYF
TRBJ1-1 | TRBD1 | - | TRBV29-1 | TGCAGCGGCTTGGGACAGTTGAACACTGAAGCTTTCTTT | CSGLGQLNTEAFF
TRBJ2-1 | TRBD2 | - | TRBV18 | TGTGCCAGCTCACCGGCACTAGCGGGAGGGCGCGGTGAGCAGTTCTTC | CASSPALAGGRGEQFF
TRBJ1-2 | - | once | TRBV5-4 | TGTGCCAGCAGCCAGGACCCCAACTTCGGCTACACCTTC | CASSQDPNFGYTF
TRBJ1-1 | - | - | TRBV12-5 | TGTGCTAGTGGTTTAGCGGGGCTGGGGACTGAAGCTTTCTTT | CASGLAGLGTEAFF
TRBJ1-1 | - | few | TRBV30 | TGTGCCTGGAGTCCCTCGAGAGACACTGAAGCTTTCTTT | CAWSPSRDTEAFF
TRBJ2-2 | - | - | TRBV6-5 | TGTGCCAGCAGGGACCAGGGGCCAGTAACCGGGGAGCTGTTTTTT | CASRDQGPVTGELFF
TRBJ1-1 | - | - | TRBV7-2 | TGTGCCAGCAGCTTAAGCAGGGGAAACACTGAAGCTTTCTTT | CASSLSRGNTEAFF
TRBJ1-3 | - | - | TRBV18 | TGTGCCAGCTCAAGCCGGGCGGCTCGGGCCATATATTTT | CASSSRAARAIYF
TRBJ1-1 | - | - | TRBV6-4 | TGTGCCAGCAGAGGGGACGGCACTGAAGCTTTCTTT | CASRGDGTEAFF
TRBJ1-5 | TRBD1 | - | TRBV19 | TGTGCCAGTACGACAGGGGCCCAGAATCAGCCCCAGCATTTT | CASTTGAQNQPQHF
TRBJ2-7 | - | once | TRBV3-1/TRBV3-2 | TGTGCCAGCAGCCAACTCGGAGGGGATGCGGGGGAGCAGTACTTC | CASSQLGGDAGEQYF
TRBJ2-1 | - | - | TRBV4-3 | TGCGCCAGCAGCCAAGAAGGACCCAATGAGCAGTTCTTC | CASSQEGPNEQFF